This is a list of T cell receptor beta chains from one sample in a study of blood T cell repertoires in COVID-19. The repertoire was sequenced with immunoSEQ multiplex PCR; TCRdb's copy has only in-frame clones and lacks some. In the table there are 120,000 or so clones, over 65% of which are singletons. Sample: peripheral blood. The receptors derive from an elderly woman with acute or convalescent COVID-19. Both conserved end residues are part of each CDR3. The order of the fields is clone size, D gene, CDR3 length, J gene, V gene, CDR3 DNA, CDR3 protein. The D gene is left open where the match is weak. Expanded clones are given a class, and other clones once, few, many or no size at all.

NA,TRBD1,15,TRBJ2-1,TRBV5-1,TGCGCCAGCAGCCCGACAGGGGTTTCCTACAATGAGCAGTTCTTC,CASSPTGVSYNEQFF
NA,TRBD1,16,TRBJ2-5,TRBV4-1,TGCGCCAGCAGCCCGGGGGTCGGACAGGGGGGAGAGACCCAGTACTTC,CASSPGVGQGGETQYF
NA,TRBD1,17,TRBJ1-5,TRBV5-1,TGCGCCAGCAGCCGAGGGACAGATTCTTATAGCAATCAGCCCCAGCATTTT,CASSRGTDSYSNQPQHF
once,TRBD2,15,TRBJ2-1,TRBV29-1,TGCAGCGTTACCCGGACTAGCGGGAACTTCTATGAGCAGTTCTTC,CSVTRTSGNFYEQFF
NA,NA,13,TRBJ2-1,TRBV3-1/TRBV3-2,TGTGCCAGCCAGCGCGGGAACTACAATGAGCAGTTCTTC,CASQRGNYNEQFF
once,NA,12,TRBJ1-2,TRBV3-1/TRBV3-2,TGTGCCAGCAGCCGGAGGAGGCATGGCTACACCTTC,CASSRRRHGYTF
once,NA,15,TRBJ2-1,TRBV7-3,TGTGCCAGCAGCTCAACTCCATCGACTACCAATGAGCAGTTCTTC,CASSSTPSTTNEQFF
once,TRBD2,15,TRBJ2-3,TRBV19,TGTGCCAGCAGACTAGCGGGAGTTTCCACAGATACGCAGTATTTT,CASRLAGVSTDTQYF
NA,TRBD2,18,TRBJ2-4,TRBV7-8,TGTGCCAGCAGCTTGACTAGCGGAGCGGGGTTAGGTCAAAACATTCAGTACTTC,CASSLTSGAGLGQNIQYF
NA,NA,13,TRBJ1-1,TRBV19,TGTGCCAGTAGTTTAGTTGAGGACACTGAAGCTTTCTTT,CASSLVEDTEAFF
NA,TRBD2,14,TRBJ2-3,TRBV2,TGTGCCAGCAGTCCGGGGGGGCCAGCAGATACGCAGTATTTT,CASSPGGPADTQYF
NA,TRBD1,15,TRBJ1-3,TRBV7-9,TGTGCCAGCAGCCCGAGGACAGGGGTTGGAAACACCATATATTTT,CASSPRTGVGNTIYF
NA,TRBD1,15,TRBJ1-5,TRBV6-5,TGTGCCAGCACAAGGACAGGGGCCACCAATCAGCCCCAGCATTTT,CASTRTGATNQPQHF
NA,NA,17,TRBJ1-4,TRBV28,TGTGCCAGCAGTTCTCCCGGACAGTTAGCAACTAATGAAAAACTGTTTTTT,CASSSPGQLATNEKLFF
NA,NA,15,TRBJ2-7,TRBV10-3,TGTGCCATCAGTGCTGGACAGCAAAACTCCTACGAGCAGTACTTC,CAISAGQQNSYEQYF
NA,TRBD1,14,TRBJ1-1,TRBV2,TGTGCCAGCAGGGGGACAGCAAGAACCACTGAAGCTTTCTTT,CASRGTARTTEAFF
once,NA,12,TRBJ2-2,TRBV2,TGTGCCAGCAGTACTGATTCGGGGGAGCTGTTTTTT,CASSTDSGELFF
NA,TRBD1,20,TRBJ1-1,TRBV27,TGTGCCAGCAGTTTAAAAGTTAGGGAGGGGACAGGGGGCATGAACACTGAAGCTTTCTTT,CASSLKVREGTGGMNTEAFF
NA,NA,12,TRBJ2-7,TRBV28,TGTGCCAGCAGTTCCGGGGCCTACGAGCAGTACTTC,CASSSGAYEQYF
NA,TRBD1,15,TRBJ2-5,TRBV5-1,TGCGCCAGCAGCTCCTACAGGGGCCTACAAGAGACCCAGTACTTC,CASSSYRGLQETQYF
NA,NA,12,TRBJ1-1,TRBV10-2,TGCGCCAGCAGTGCACAGGGACCTGAAGCTTTCTTT,CASSAQGPEAFF
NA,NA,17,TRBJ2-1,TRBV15,TGTGCCACCAGCAGAGATTCCCCGCGGGCGTTCTACAATGAGCAGTTCTTC,CATSRDSPRAFYNEQFF
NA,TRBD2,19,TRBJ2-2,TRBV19,TGTGCCAGTAGGAGGACTAGCGGGGGGGCCGGGGTGAGGACCGGGGAGCTGTTTTTT,CASRRTSGGAGVRTGELFF
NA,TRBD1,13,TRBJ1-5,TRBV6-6,TGTGCCAGCAGTGACAGGGCCAATCAGCCCCAGCATTTT,CASSDRANQPQHF